This T cell receptor beta chain was captured by sequencing in a study of post-analysis software for immune sequencing data. About the study: The cohort encompassed relapsing-remitting, secondary progressive and progressive-relapsing multiple sclerosis disease courses.

Whole-study findings and limits: The study found TRBV5-6, TRBV5-1 and TRBV20-1 among a handful of TRBV segments more frequent in patients than controls. Batch-matched samples strongly co-clustered by F measure.

CDR1 SGDLS and CDR2 YYNGEE come from the germline V gene. The V gene lost 0 bases and the J gene lost 5 bases, with 14 bases spanning the gap. The CDR3 contains 15 residues. cDNA libraries for TCR beta contained unique molecular identifiers. Each CDR3 protein is one row after TCRdb ran MiXCR on the PCR reads. The data show roughly 180,000 distinct CDR3 sequences, approximately 30% seen once. Ten or more counts support this clonotype. Its antigen is unidentified. The sequence was obtained from a girl under 18 with multiple sclerosis. What was sequenced was blood. The genes are TRBV9 and TRBJ1-2; tentatively, D is TRBD1 (6 bases). The chain's CDR3 is CASSVAGGGGYGYTF. CDR3 nucleotides: TGTGCCAGCAGCGTAGCGGGGGGCGGTGGATATGGCTACACCTTC.